This TCR beta chain was observed in a study of blood T cells in healthy people across ages. With a J-beta primer mix and a sample-barcoded 5' primer, a second PCR ran about 7 to 12 cycles. In TCRdb, the 5' RACE reads were re-called with MiXCR into one record per CDR3 protein. The profile covers roughly 1,500,000 distinct CDR3 sequences, with roughly 32% appearing a single time and roughly 10% taken by the ten largest. This CDR3 has 18 amino acids. V trimming: 0 bases; J trimming: 4 bases; junction bases outside the gene matches: 6. Germline loops: CDR1 SGHDT, CDR2 YYEEEE. This clonotype was sampled from a woman younger than 45 in good health. The rearrangement links TRBV5-6 to TRBJ2-6, with 11 bases fitting TRBD1. The sequenced sample was blood. The CDR3 here is CASSLGTGGARGANVLTF. The CDR3 DNA sequence: TGTGCCAGCAGCTTGGGGACAGGGGGCGCGAGAGGGGCCAACGTCCTGACTTTC.